Listed below are T cell receptor beta chains from one sample, sequenced in a study of T cell clonotyping in hematopoietic cell transplantation. Using immunoSEQ multiplex PCR, the repertoire was profiled, and TCRdb retains in-frame clones only, with some absent. The sample includes 15,000 to 20,000 clones, 80% to 90% of them seen just once. Specimen: peripheral blood mononuclear cells. All receptors come from a woman in her thirties or forties in good health. Some clones in this sample may be carry-over from other donors' samples. The CDR3 runs from the conserved cysteine through the conserved F or W. D genes are given only for firm matches. Clone size is not always given. Where it is, it says once, few, many or a class for expanded clones.

-,TRBV6-4,-,TRBJ1-2,CASSEELGGGLFGTYGYTF,TGTGCCAGCAGTGAAGAGCTGGGTGGCGGACTCTTTGGGACTTATGGCTACACCTTC
TRBD1,TRBV5-6,-,TRBJ1-4,CASSYGTVNEKLFF,TGTGCCAGCAGCTACGGGACAGTAAATGAAAAACTGTTTTTT
-,TRBV29-1,-,TRBJ2-1,CSVGGKGYNEQFF,TGCAGCGTTGGAGGGAAGGGTTACAATGAGCAGTTCTTC
TRBD1,TRBV27,-,TRBJ1-2,CASSSNRGLYGYTF,TGTGCCAGCAGTTCCAACAGGGGGCTCTATGGCTACACCTTC
-,TRBV19,few,TRBJ2-2,CASSVQAGELFF,TGTGCCAGTAGCGTACAGGCCGGGGAGCTGTTTTTT
-,TRBV27,-,TRBJ2-2,CASSSPFTRPGELFF,TGTGCCAGCAGTTCCCCCTTCACGAGGCCCGGGGAGCTGTTTTTT
TRBD1,TRBV5-6,-,TRBJ1-6,CASSGGTGGADSPLHF,TGTGCCAGCAGCGGGGGGACAGGGGGCGCGGATTCACCCCTCCACTTT
-,TRBV6-5,-,TRBJ1-5,CASSYSNTGIDQPQHF,TGTGCCAGCAGTTACTCGAACACAGGGATAGATCAGCCCCAGCATTTT
TRBD2,TRBV5-8,-,TRBJ2-7,CASSRGLAASYEQYF,TGTGCCAGCAGCCGGGGACTAGCGGCTTCCTACGAGCAGTACTTC
-,TRBV27,-,TRBJ2-3,CASRTQVPGARTQYF,TGTGCCAGCAGAACTCAGGTTCCAGGGGCGCGTACGCAGTATTTT
TRBD1,TRBV4-2,-,TRBJ2-2,CASSQDEDRYTGELFF,TGTGCCAGCAGCCAAGATGAGGACAGGTACACCGGGGAGCTGTTTTTT
-,TRBV5-1,-,TRBJ2-3,CASSLHADTQYF,TGCGCCAGCAGCTTGCACGCAGATACGCAGTATTTT
-,TRBV5-1,-,TRBJ2-5,CASSLGWNQETQYF,TGCGCCAGCAGCTTGGGGTGGAACCAAGAGACCCAGTACTTC
-,TRBV4-1,few,TRBJ2-5,CASSQDHGAQYF,TGCGCCAGCAGCCAAGATCATGGGGCCCAGTACTTC
-,TRBV28,-,TRBJ2-3,CASSLFTGAGTDTQYF,TGTGCCAGCAGTTTATTCACGGGAGCAGGCACAGATACGCAGTATTTT
-,TRBV6-1,-,TRBJ1-5,CASREVGGAGQPQHF,TGTGCCAGCAGGGAGGTTGGGGGGGCTGGACAGCCCCAGCATTTT
-,TRBV7-3,-,TRBJ2-5,CASSLTYQETQYF,TGTGCCAGCAGCTTAACGTACCAAGAGACCCAGTACTTC
-,TRBV15,few,TRBJ2-1,CATSRGSAANEQFF,TGTGCCACCAGCCGAGGGTCCGCGGCCAATGAGCAGTTCTTC
TRBD1,TRBV6-6,-,TRBJ1-3,CASSYAQGATGNTIYF,TGTGCCAGCAGTTACGCCCAGGGGGCGACGGGAAACACCATATATTTT
-,TRBV29-1,-,TRBJ1-1,CSVARWTEAFF,TGCAGCGTAGCGCGGTGGACTGAAGCTTTCTTT
-,TRBV25-1,-,TRBJ1-2,CASSDPTDFYGYTF,TGTGCCAGCAGTGACCCGACAGACTTTTATGGCTACACCTTC
-,TRBV2,-,TRBJ2-7,CASSELWYYEQYF,TGTGCCAGCAGTGAGTTGTGGTACTACGAGCAGTACTTC
-,TRBV4-3,-,TRBJ2-1,CASSQDWVGSSYNEQFF,TGCGCCAGCAGCCAAGATTGGGTGGGGAGCTCCTACAATGAGCAGTTCTTC
-,TRBV4-2,-,TRBJ2-1,CASSQAGLRNSYNEQFF,TGTGCCAGCAGCCAAGCGGGACTTCGAAACTCCTACAATGAGCAGTTCTTC
TRBD1,TRBV4-1,-,TRBJ2-1,CASSQDSGTGYNEQFF,TGCGCCAGCAGCCAAGATTCCGGGACAGGGTACAATGAGCAGTTCTTC
TRBD1,TRBV29-1,-,TRBJ2-7,CSFQGARPYEQYF,TGCAGCTTCCAGGGGGCGCGTCCCTACGAGCAGTACTTC
TRBD1,TRBV6-6,once,TRBJ1-2,CASSWGTGSDGYTF,TGTGCCAGCAGTTGGGGGACAGGTTCGGACGGCTACACCTTC
-,TRBV19,-,TRBJ2-3,CASSSPGETDTQYF,TGTGCCAGTAGTAGTCCAGGAGAGACAGATACGCAGTATTTT
-,TRBV25-1,-,TRBJ2-3,CASSETDTQYF,TGTGCCAGCAGTGAGACAGATACGCAGTATTTT
-,TRBV30,-,TRBJ2-3,CAWTQGRADTQYF,TGTGCCTGGACACAGGGTCGGGCAGATACGCAGTATTTT
-,TRBV29-1,once,TRBJ1-1,CSVEDRRGFEAFF,TGCAGCGTTGAAGATCGGCGCGGATTTGAAGCTTTCTTT
-,TRBV19,-,TRBJ2-2,CASSMGSGTNTGELFF,TGTGCCAGTAGTATGGGTAGCGGAACGAACACCGGGGAGCTGTTTTTT
-,TRBV11-3,-,TRBJ2-3,CASSPSQWGRTSTDTQYF,TGTGCCAGCAGCCCATCTCAATGGGGACGGACTAGCACAGATACGCAGTATTTT
TRBD1,TRBV19,medium-sized,TRBJ2-7,CASSMGSGGFYEQYF,TGTGCCAGTAGTATGGGGTCAGGGGGATTCTACGAGCAGTACTTC
TRBD2,TRBV9,-,TRBJ2-2,CASSVVAGGANTGELFF,TGTGCCAGCAGCGTAGTGGCGGGAGGGGCGAACACCGGGGAGCTGTTTTTT
-,TRBV7-3,-,TRBJ1-1,CASSLAAEAFF,TGTGCCAGCAGCCTGGCCGCTGAAGCTTTCTTT
TRBD1,TRBV29-1,-,TRBJ1-1,CSGYRGAEAFF,TGCAGCGGGTACAGGGGCGCGGAAGCTTTCTTT
-,TRBV13,-,TRBJ2-7,CASSSQYGQQYF,TGTGCCAGCAGCTCCCAATACGGACAGCAGTACTTC
-,TRBV30,once,TRBJ1-5,CAWSGVGGNQPQHF,TGTGCCTGGAGTGGGGTTGGGGGCAATCAGCCCCAGCATTTT
-,TRBV28,-,TRBJ2-1,CASRLHGTYSSYNEQFF,TGTGCCAGCCGCCTACACGGGACATATAGCTCCTACAATGAGCAGTTCTTC
TRBD1,TRBV2,-,TRBJ1-2,CASRPKPGQSNYGYTF,TGTGCCAGCAGGCCCAAGCCGGGACAGTCTAACTATGGCTACACCTTC
-,TRBV19,-,TRBJ2-1,CASSISGESSYNEQFF,TGTGCCAGTAGTATTTCCGGTGAAAGCTCCTACAATGAGCAGTTCTTC
-,TRBV7-2,-,TRBJ1-3,CASSLEVGTGNTIYF,TGTGCCAGCAGCTTAGAAGTGGGCACTGGAAACACCATATATTTT
-,TRBV10-1,few,TRBJ1-2,CASSESTRGNNYTF,TGCGCCAGCAGTGAGTCGACTCGTGGGAACAACTACACCTTC
-,TRBV19,-,TRBJ1-5,CASTLEYSNQPQHF,TGTGCCAGTACGTTGGAATATAGCAATCAGCCCCAGCATTTT
-,TRBV6-5,-,TRBJ2-2,CASSYIQTGSGELFF,TGTGCCAGCAGTTATATCCAGACCGGCTCCGGGGAGCTGTTTTTT
-,TRBV2,-,TRBJ2-2,CASSDGNTGELFF,TGTGCCAGCAGTGACGGGAACACCGGGGAGCTGTTTTTT
-,TRBV2,-,TRBJ2-5,CASSDYRRETQYF,TGTGCCAGCAGTGATTACAGACGGGAGACCCAGTACTTC
-,TRBV7-9,-,TRBJ1-2,CASTLGNYGCTF,TGTGCCAGCACCCTGGGTAACTATGGCTGCACCTTC
-,TRBV4-3,-,TRBJ1-1,CASSPEQLINTEAFF,TGCGCCAGCAGCCCGGAACAGTTGATTAACACTGAAGCTTTCTTT
-,TRBV18,-,TRBJ1-1,CASSPGTQNTEAFF,TGTGCCAGCTCCCCCGGGACCCAGAACACTGAAGCTTTCTTT
-,TRBV7-3,-,TRBJ2-7,CASSTQGQSIHEQYF,TGTGCCAGCAGTACCCAGGGGCAGAGTATCCACGAGCAGTACTTC
-,TRBV6-1,-,TRBJ2-2,CASSDEGRLNTGELFF,TGTGCCAGCAGTGACGAAGGCAGGCTGAACACCGGGGAGCTGTTTTTT
-,TRBV28,-,TRBJ2-1,CASRSWGSDEQFF,TGTGCCAGCAGGAGCTGGGGGAGCGACGAGCAGTTCTTC
-,TRBV6-5,few,TRBJ1-2,CASSYDPGSTSYGYTF,TGTGCCAGCAGTTACGATCCAGGCAGCACCTCCTATGGCTACACCTTC
TRBD1,TRBV28,once,TRBJ2-7,CASTNPRDRADEQYF,TGTGCCAGCACCAACCCCCGGGACAGGGCCGACGAGCAGTACTTC
TRBD2,TRBV5-6,once,TRBJ2-7,CASSLGEGGHAYEQYF,TGTGCCAGCAGCTTGGGAGAGGGAGGGCATGCCTACGAGCAGTACTTC
TRBD1,TRBV7-9,-,TRBJ2-7,CASSPGQGVDEQYF,TGTGCCAGCAGCCCGGGACAGGGGGTAGACGAGCAGTACTTC
-,TRBV30,-,TRBJ2-5,CAWSVGDHTTTQYF,TGTGCCTGGAGTGTAGGGGACCACACAACGACCCAGTACTTC
TRBD1,TRBV4-3,-,TRBJ2-3,CASSHAGTGADTQYF,TGCGCCAGCAGCCACGCCGGGACAGGGGCCGATACGCAGTATTTT